This TCR beta chain was retrieved from a study of blood T cell repertoires in COVID-19. About the study: Material from acute and convalescent COVID-19 was sourced from the United States, Italy and Spain. T cells, B-cell-depleted T cells, or PBMCs provided the cDNA or gDNA that served as material.

In the study's own analysis: Amplification with reference gene primers provided the estimates of nucleated cell counts. Some clones are missing from TCRdb's copy, which holds only in-frame ones; the method was immunoSEQ multiplex PCR. V, J and clone size are taken as reported in that table, and D and trimming were inferred from the DNA itself. The sample holds approximately 25,000 clones, 80% to 85% seen once. Judged by abundance, this clone is large. This receptor was obtained from an elderly woman with acute or convalescent COVID-19. The material sequenced was peripheral blood.

The CDR3 is CASSPNPGAQVEQYF. The CDR3 DNA is TGTGCCAGCAGCCCTAACCCAGGGGCGCAGGTCGAGCAGTACTTC. The chain employs TRBV7-3 and TRBJ2-7; a weak D match, TRBD1 (6 bases). The CDR3 runs 15 residues. Trimming took 5 bases from V and 6 from J, leaving 20 bases between them. Germline lookup yields CDR1 SGHTA and CDR2 FQGTGA.